These 25 T cell receptor beta chains share one sample of origin, sequenced in a study of blood T cell repertoires in COVID-19. The method was immunoSEQ multiplex PCR; TCRdb's version includes in-frame clones alone and lacks a portion of them. The sample carries about 260,000 clones, more than 85% recorded once. The specimen sequenced was peripheral blood. Every receptor here comes from a man aged 18 to 30 with active or convalescent COVID-19.

The J gene is TRBJ2-1, the V gene TRBV30; unclear D gene. The V gene's germline CDR1 is GTSNPN and CDR2 SVGIG (reference sequence). The CDR3 contains 14 residues. The ends were cut back, 1 base at V and 11 bases at J, with 18 bases in the middle. CDR3 in amino acids: CAWSARSTSVKQFF. As DNA, the CDR3 is TGTGCCTGGAGTGCCCGCTCCACCTCGGTCAAGCAGTTCTTC.

The chain combines TRBV6-5 with TRBJ2-2; a weak D match, TRBD1 (5 bases). Trimming took off 10 bases at V and 2 bases at J, with 14 bases between the two ends. Germline CDR1 and CDR2: MNHEY and SVGAGI. The CDR3 length is 14 residues. DNA for the CDR3: TGTGCCACTATACTGGGGCACAACACCGGGGAGCTGTTTTTT. Its translation: CATILGHNTGELFF.

The rearrangement joins TRBV30 to TRBJ1-2, with 7 bases aligning to TRBD1. The ends lost 4 bases at V and 4 bases at J; junction bases unmatched: 9. The CDR3 consists of 14 residues. Germline values: CDR1 GTSNPN, CDR2 SVGIG (reference sequence). The CDR3 nucleotides read TGTGCCTGGACCGCGACGACAGGGAGCTATGGCTACACCTTC. The encoded protein is CAWTATTGSYGYTF.

J is TRBJ2-3 and V is TRBV9; possible D gene TRBD2, 5 bases. The germline V gene encodes CDR1 SGDLS and CDR2 YYNGEE. Trimming stripped 0 bases from V and 1 base from J, with 9 bases between. This CDR3 has 15 amino acids. CDR3 nucleotides: TGTGCCAGCAGCGTAGTCGAGGGCGGCACAGATACGCAGTATTTT. It encodes CASSVVEGGTDTQYF.

V gene TRBV5-1 combines with J gene TRBJ2-4, with unresolved D. The CDR3 loop spans 16 amino acids. Germline V gene lookup returns CDR1 SGHRS and CDR2 YFSETQ. The V gene lost 0 bases and the J gene lost 0 bases, with 10 bases spanning the gap. The CDR3, as DNA: TGCGCCAGCAGCTTGGGACCCCAGGTAGCCAAAAACATTCAGTACTTC. Encoded protein: CASSLGPQVAKNIQYF.

Notes on this clone: The sample has other DNA sequences that encode this CDR3 too. The V and J genes are TRBV24-1 and TRBJ1-5; D unclear. The CDR3 length is 14 residues. Deletions cut 2 bases from V and 0 bases from J, with 4 bases between. Germline lookup yields CDR1 KGHDR and CDR2 SFDVKD. In DNA, the CDR3 is TGTGCCACCAGTGATTCCTATAGCAATCAGCCCCAGCATTTT. Protein: CATSDSYSNQPQHF.

This clone was counted a single time. The V call is TRBV5-1, the J call TRBJ2-7; 9 bases are shared with TRBD2. CDR1 and CDR2 from the germline V gene are SGHRS and YFSETQ. V lost 8 bases to trimming and J lost 3 bases; unmatched junction nucleotides: 12. The CDR3 contains 15 residues. CDR3 sequence reads: CASNPGAGGNYEQYF. The CDR3 nucleotides read TGCGCCAGTAATCCCGGAGCGGGGGGAAACTACGAGCAGTACTTC.

The rearrangement links TRBV5-1 to TRBJ2-4; TRBD1 agrees at 11 bases. The ends lost 2 bases at V and 6 bases at J; junction bases unmatched: 10. CDR3 length: 17 residues. From germline, CDR1 is SGHRS and CDR2 YFSETQ. CDR3 DNA: TGCGCCAGCAGCTTAGGACAGGGGGCTAGGATGGGAAACATTCAGTACTTC. Translating gives CASSLGQGARMGNIQYF. Combining the CDR3 with reference TRBV5-1 and TRBJ2-4 gives the whole variable domain KAGVTQTPRYLIKTRGQQVTLSCSPISGHRSVSWYQQTPGQGLQFLFEYFSETQRNKGNFPGRFSGRQFSNSRSEMNVSTLELGDSALYLCASSLGQGARMGNIQYFGAGTRLSVL.

The rearrangement links TRBV6-5 to TRBJ1-5, with D perhaps TRBD1 (5 bases). Germline V lookup: CDR1 MNHEY, CDR2 SVGAGI. This CDR3 contains 14 residues. Between the trimmed V and J ends, which lost 6 bases and 6 bases, there was a span of 15 bases. CDR3 coding DNA: TGTGCCAGCAGGGGGGGGACTCCCGGTCAGCCCCAGCATTTT. Its translation: CASRGGTPGQPQHF.

This clone was seen many times. This chain uses TRBV24-1 with TRBJ2-7, with D unclear. In germline, CDR1 is KGHDR, CDR2 SFDVKD. This CDR3 spans 13 amino acids. With 6 bases removed from V and 0 bases from J, the gap between germline ends came to 8 bases. The CDR3 nucleotides read TGTGCCACCAGTCCAGCGAGCTCCTACGAGCAGTACTTC. Protein product: CATSPASSYEQYF.

In its sample, this clone was seen once. The J gene is TRBJ2-3, the V gene TRBV6-5, with 8 bases matching TRBD1. The CDR3 runs to 15 residues. V was clipped by 4 bases and J by 1 base; unmatched bases: 4. Looked up from germline, CDR1 is MNHEY and CDR2 is SVGAGI. DNA for the CDR3: TGTGCCAGCAGTTCCCCGGACAGGGGCACAGATACGCAGTATTTT. Its translation is CASSSPDRGTDTQYF.

This clone was counted only a few times. V is TRBV10-3 and J is TRBJ1-1; 7 bases fit TRBD1. The V segment lost 6 bases and the J segment 3 bases; nucleotides outside the gene matches: 10. In germline, CDR1 is ENHRY, CDR2 SYGVKD. CDR3 length: 15 amino acids. CDR3 protein: CAISLRGRLDTEAFF. Here the CDR3 DNA reads TGTGCCATCAGCCTGAGGGGGCGACTGGACACTGAAGCTTTCTTT.

This sequence joins TRBV28 and TRBJ2-3, with D perhaps TRBD1 (5 bases). Looked up from germline, CDR1 is MDHEN and CDR2 is SYDVKM. V lost 3 bases, J lost 1 base, and 11 bases lay in between. The CDR3 has 15 residues. Written as DNA, the CDR3 is TGTGCCAGCAGTTTTAGGGGTTCCGGCACAGATACGCAGTATTTT. Translated, it gives CASSFRGSGTDTQYF.

V is TRBV11-3 and J is TRBJ2-6, with a possible D match to TRBD1 (6 bases). CDR3 size: 17 residues. Germline V gene data show CDR1 as SGHNT and CDR2 as YENEEA. V lost 5 bases, J lost 0 bases, and 14 bases lay in between. This CDR3 reads CASSPPDSASGANVLTF. The DNA of the CDR3 is TGTGCCAGCAGCCCCCCGGACAGCGCCTCTGGGGCCAACGTCCTGACTTTC.

This rearrangement joins TRBV28 to TRBJ1-2; D possibly corresponds to TRBD1 (6 bases). CDR3 length: 12 residues. Trimming shortened V by 6 bases and J by 3 bases, and 8 bases separated the two germline ends. The germline V gene has CDR1 MDHEN and CDR2 SYDVKM. CDR3 amino acids: CASRYRDYGYTF. CDR3 coding DNA: TGTGCCAGCAGATACAGGGACTATGGCTACACCTTC.

The chain recombines TRBV9 with TRBJ1-2; a weak D match, TRBD1 (5 bases). This CDR3 has 15 amino acids. CDR1 is SGDLS and CDR2 is YYNGEE in the germline V gene. V lost 0 bases and J lost 0, with 9 bases in between. CDR3 bases: TGTGCCAGCAGCGTAGACAAGGGGCCTAACTATGGCTACACCTTC. Translated: CASSVDKGPNYGYTF. The complete variable domain, with remaining parts taken from reference TRBV9 and TRBJ1-2, reads DSGVTQTPKHLITATGQRVTLRCSPRSGDLSVYWYQQSLDQGLQFLIQYYNGEERAKGNILERFSAQQFPDLHSELNLSSLELGDSALYFCASSVDKGPNYGYTFGSGTRLTVV.

This clone was seen a handful of times. The chain recombines TRBV5-8 with TRBJ2-7; no firm D call. Germline V gene lookup returns CDR1 SGHTS and CDR2 YDEGEE. V lost 4 bases and J lost 12, with 8 bases in between. The CDR3 runs 9 residues. CDR3 loop: CASSLLTYF. In DNA form, the CDR3 reads TGTGCCAGCAGCCTCCTAACGTACTTC.

The rearrangement links TRBV7-8 to TRBJ2-7; TRBD2 agrees at 9 bases. This CDR3 has 14 residues. The junction had 3 bases not matched to a gene; V was cut back by 4 bases and J by 2 bases. Germline-derived CDR1 and CDR2 are SGHVS and FQNEAQ. The CDR3 here is CASSSSGIPYEQYF. In DNA, the CDR3 is TGTGCCAGCAGCTCTAGCGGGATCCCCTACGAGCAGTACTTC.

This clone was seen once. V and J are TRBV28 and TRBJ1-5; D is possibly TRBD1 (6 bases). The germline V and J ends were trimmed by 3 bases and 0 bases, with 12 bases remaining between them. This CDR3 has 16 amino acids. Germline loops: CDR1 MDHEN, CDR2 SYDVKM. Written as DNA, the CDR3 is TGTGCCAGCAGTTTTACAGGGAGAGGTAGCAATCAGCCCCAGCATTTT. Amino acids: CASSFTGRGSNQPQHF.

The chain links TRBV24-1 to TRBJ1-5; D is undetermined. Trimming pared 0 bases from V and 11 bases from J, leaving 10 bases between. The CDR3 is 13 residues long. The germline CDR1 and CDR2 sequences are KGHDR and SFDVKD. CDR3 loop: CATSDLWGEAQHF. The CDR3 DNA is TGTGCCACCAGTGATTTGTGGGGAGAGGCCCAGCATTTT.

The chain uses TRBV19 and TRBJ2-3; 11 bases align to TRBD2. Per germline, CDR1 LNHDA and CDR2 SQIVND (reference sequence). J gave up 3 bases and V 5 bases, and 4 bases lay outside the gene matches. The CDR3 length is 15 residues. For the CDR3, the DNA is TGTGCCAGTAGTTCACTAGCGGGGGCAACAGATACGCAGTATTTT. Translating gives CASSSLAGATDTQYF.

CDR3 nucleotide sequence: TGTGCCAGCTTAATTCAGGGGAACACTGAAGCTTTCTTT. This codes for CASLIQGNTEAFF. The genes are TRBV6-5 and TRBJ1-1, with D possibly matching TRBD1 (5 bases). V was pared by 8 bases and J by 1 base, with 11 bases between. Germline V gene lookup returns CDR1 MNHEY and CDR2 SVGAGI. This CDR3 is built from 13 residues.

This chain links TRBV28 with TRBJ1-4, with 9 bases that match TRBD1. The CDR3 has 15 amino acids. Germline V lookup: CDR1 MDHEN, CDR2 SYDVKM. V trimming: 3 bases; J trimming: 8 bases; junction bases outside the gene matches: 7. CDR3 DNA: TGTGCCAGCAGTTTCCCCGGGACAGGGAAGGAAAAACTGTTTTTT. Translated: CASSFPGTGKEKLFF.

This sequence joins TRBV28 and TRBJ2-7; 7 bases agree with TRBD1. V dropped 4 bases and J dropped 2; count of bases not matched to a gene: 5. Germline-derived CDR1 and CDR2 are MDHEN and SYDVKM. The CDR3 length is 14 residues. CDR3 sequence reads: CASSSTGATYEQYF. Here the CDR3 DNA reads TGTGCCAGCAGTTCAACAGGGGCAACCTACGAGCAGTACTTC.

This CDR3 reads CASSKTGGRLPEAFF. In nucleotides, the CDR3 is TGCGCCAGCAGCAAGACAGGGGGCAGGTTGCCTGAAGCTTTCTTT. This rearrangement joins TRBV5-1 to TRBJ1-1; 10 nucleotides align to TRBD1. Unmatched junction bases numbered 9, after V lost 4 bases and J lost 6 bases. The CDR3 is made up of 15 amino acids. In germline, CDR1 is SGHRS, CDR2 YFSETQ.